This TCR beta chain is from a study of cytomegalovirus exposure and HLA in healthy donors. Study-level results: A missense variant in DCLRE1C was later tied to TCR beta V- and J-gene trimming.

J was trimmed by 4 bases and V by 8 bases; bases with no gene match: 8. The CDR3 is made up of 14 amino acids. Per germline, CDR1 MNHNS and CDR2 SASEGT. PCR was performed using 60 Vbeta and 13 Jbeta primers. Assay: immunoSEQ multiplex PCR; the TCRdb copy retains only in-frame clones and omits some. The repertoire consists of about 200,000 clones, with almost 80% occurring once and the leading ten covering less than 4.5%. This clone turned up a few times. Its cognate antigen is unknown. The specimen sequenced was PBMCs. The chain links TRBV6-1 to TRBJ2-3; 8 bases fit TRBD2. The clonotype comes from a male donor in good health and CMV-seronegative. CDR3 nucleotide sequence: TGTGCCAGCGGGACTTCAGCGGGAGCAGATACGCAGTATTTT. Its translation: CASGTSAGADTQYF.